This T cell receptor (beta chain) originates from a study of beta chain features in type 1 diabetes. Of note for this clone: Its antigen is not known.

Expressed TCRB transcripts were sequenced because the isolated RNA had all been reverse transcribed beforehand. This table comes from immunoSEQ multiplex PCR, and its TCRdb copy is limited to in-frame clones, with some not included. The sample carries 130,000 or so clones, around 10% recorded once. Germline loops: CDR1 SGHTA, CDR2 FQGNSA. Trimming shortened V by 1 base and J by 0 bases, and 10 bases separated the two germline ends. The CDR3 covers 15 residues. Study conclusions and caveats: Moderate but significant shortening of TCRB CDR3s was recorded in all four CD4+ subsets from Type 1 diabetes patients.

Material: central memory CD4+ T cells from blood. This TCR came from a man aged 25-45 years with type 1 diabetes. V usage is TRBV7-2 and J usage is TRBJ2-7; possibly TRBD2 for D (7 bases). Written as DNA, the CDR3 is TGTGCCAGCAGCTTAGGAGGGGGGGCCTCCTACGAGCAGTACTTC. As protein: CASSLGGGASYEQYF. Combining the CDR3 with reference TRBV7-2 and TRBJ2-7 gives the whole variable domain GAGVSQSPSNKVTEKGKDVELRCDPISGHTALYWYRQSLGQGLEFLIYFQGNSAPDKSGLPSDRFSAERTGGSVSTLTIQRTQQEDSAVYLCASSLGGGASYEQYFGPGTRLTVT.